These T cell receptor beta chains were read from a single sample in a study of technical replicates of blood from a handful of donors. Clones were read by immunoSEQ multiplex PCR, and TCRdb kept only the in-frame ones, dropping some. Here the sample spans approximately 65,000 clones, around 87% being singletons. The material sequenced was PBMCs. Source of these receptors: a human donor in good health. Some clones in this sample may be carry-over from other donors' samples. The CDR3 runs from the conserved cysteine through the conserved F or W. Fields, in order: D gene, J gene, V gene, clone size, CDR3 protein, CDR3 DNA. D genes are given only for firm matches. The size field is filled for only some rows; it gives once, few, many or a size class.

d_call: NA
j_call: TRBJ1-1
v_call: TRBV6-6
clone_size: NA
cdr3_aa: CASSQNVNTEAFF
cdr3_nt: TGTGCCAGCAGTCAGAACGTCAACACTGAAGCTTTCTTT

d_call: TRBD1
j_call: TRBJ2-2
v_call: TRBV29-1
clone_size: NA
cdr3_aa: CSVERDRGTGELFF
cdr3_nt: TGCAGCGTTGAGCGTGACAGGGGAACCGGGGAGCTGTTTTTT

d_call: NA
j_call: TRBJ2-1
v_call: TRBV21-1
clone_size: NA
cdr3_aa: CASSKDYEREGEQFF
cdr3_nt: TGTGCCAGCAGCAAAGATTATGAGCGGGAGGGGGAGCAGTTCTTC

d_call: NA
j_call: TRBJ2-1
v_call: TRBV14
clone_size: NA
cdr3_aa: CASSQVRGSEQFF
cdr3_nt: TGTGCCAGCAGCCAAGTCAGGGGTAGTGAGCAGTTCTTC

d_call: TRBD1
j_call: TRBJ1-1
v_call: TRBV12-5
clone_size: NA
cdr3_aa: CASGSVPGTGNTEAFF
cdr3_nt: TGTGCTAGTGGTTCCGTACCGGGGACAGGGAACACTGAAGCTTTCTTT

d_call: NA
j_call: TRBJ2-5
v_call: TRBV7-6
clone_size: once
cdr3_aa: CASRRSQETQYF
cdr3_nt: TGTGCCAGCAGAAGGAGTCAAGAGACCCAGTACTTC

d_call: TRBD1
j_call: TRBJ1-2
v_call: TRBV29-1
clone_size: once
cdr3_aa: CSVEDRTGSYGYTF
cdr3_nt: TGCAGCGTTGAAGATCGGACAGGGTCCTATGGCTACACCTTC

d_call: NA
j_call: TRBJ2-3
v_call: TRBV4-1
clone_size: NA
cdr3_aa: CASSQSRGTDTQYF
cdr3_nt: TGCGCCAGCAGCCAATCTAGGGGGACAGATACGCAGTATTTT

d_call: NA
j_call: TRBJ1-1
v_call: TRBV11-1
clone_size: once
cdr3_aa: CASSLRGNLNTEAFF
cdr3_nt: TGTGCCAGCAGCTTAAGAGGAAACCTGAACACTGAAGCTTTCTTT

d_call: NA
j_call: TRBJ1-1
v_call: TRBV11-2
clone_size: NA
cdr3_aa: CASSFATAGTEAFF
cdr3_nt: TGTGCCAGCAGCTTCGCAACGGCCGGGACTGAAGCTTTCTTT

d_call: NA
j_call: TRBJ1-1
v_call: TRBV7-8
clone_size: few
cdr3_aa: CASSLNPRNTEAFF
cdr3_nt: TGTGCCAGCAGCTTAAACCCCAGGAACACTGAAGCTTTCTTT

d_call: TRBD1
j_call: TRBJ1-5
v_call: TRBV29-1
clone_size: NA
cdr3_aa: CSVTGGINQPQHF
cdr3_nt: TGCAGCGTTACAGGGGGCATCAATCAGCCCCAGCATTTT

d_call: TRBD1
j_call: TRBJ1-1
v_call: TRBV10-3
clone_size: NA
cdr3_aa: CAISERDRGTEAFF
cdr3_nt: TGTGCCATCAGTGAGCGGGACAGGGGAACTGAAGCTTTCTTT

d_call: TRBD2
j_call: TRBJ2-3
v_call: TRBV7-9
clone_size: few
cdr3_aa: CASSLGTSASDTQYF
cdr3_nt: TGTGCCAGCAGCCTCGGGACTAGCGCGTCAGATACGCAGTATTTT

d_call: NA
j_call: TRBJ1-3
v_call: TRBV13
clone_size: NA
cdr3_aa: CASSRGGRSSGNTIYF
cdr3_nt: TGTGCCAGCAGCCGCGGGGGGCGGAGCTCTGGAAACACCATATATTTT

d_call: TRBD2
j_call: TRBJ2-5
v_call: TRBV5-4
clone_size: NA
cdr3_aa: CASSLIAGGGETQYF
cdr3_nt: TGTGCCAGCAGCTTGATAGCGGGAGGCGGGGAGACCCAGTACTTC

d_call: TRBD1
j_call: TRBJ1-4
v_call: TRBV4-1
clone_size: NA
cdr3_aa: CASSQVAGGEKLFF
cdr3_nt: TGCGCCAGCAGCCAAGTGGCAGGGGGAGAAAAACTGTTTTTT

d_call: TRBD1
j_call: TRBJ2-5
v_call: TRBV5-1
clone_size: NA
cdr3_aa: CASSLGQGRETQYF
cdr3_nt: TGCGCCAGCAGCCTGGGACAGGGAAGGGAGACCCAGTACTTC

d_call: NA
j_call: TRBJ2-7
v_call: TRBV7-2
clone_size: NA
cdr3_aa: CARGGDRLFGQYF
cdr3_nt: TGTGCCAGGGGCGGAGACAGGCTCTTCGGGCAGTACTTC

d_call: NA
j_call: TRBJ2-3
v_call: TRBV4-1
clone_size: NA
cdr3_aa: CASRRQLASTDTQYF
cdr3_nt: TGCGCCAGCAGACGCCAACTAGCTTCCACAGATACGCAGTATTTT

d_call: NA
j_call: TRBJ1-1
v_call: TRBV4-3
clone_size: NA
cdr3_aa: CASSPNGGLDTEAFF
cdr3_nt: TGCGCCAGCAGCCCCAACGGGGGTTTGGACACTGAAGCTTTCTTT

d_call: TRBD2
j_call: TRBJ2-1
v_call: TRBV9
clone_size: NA
cdr3_aa: CASATSGSLKGQFF
cdr3_nt: TGTGCCAGCGCGACTAGCGGGAGCTTGAAGGGGCAGTTCTTC

d_call: NA
j_call: TRBJ2-5
v_call: TRBV2
clone_size: NA
cdr3_aa: CASSARETQYF
cdr3_nt: TGTGCCAGCAGTGCCCGGGAGACCCAGTACTTC

d_call: NA
j_call: TRBJ2-3
v_call: TRBV6-1
clone_size: NA
cdr3_aa: CASRTPDRDTQYF
cdr3_nt: TGTGCCAGTCGAACCCCCGACAGAGATACGCAGTATTTT

d_call: TRBD2
j_call: TRBJ2-3
v_call: TRBV10-3
clone_size: NA
cdr3_aa: CAISGERGLTDTQYF
cdr3_nt: TGTGCCATCAGTGGGGAGCGGGGGCTCACAGATACGCAGTATTTT

d_call: NA
j_call: TRBJ1-1
v_call: TRBV5-1
clone_size: once
cdr3_aa: CASSLEGGVTEAFF
cdr3_nt: TGCGCCAGCAGCTTGGAGGGGGGGGTCACTGAAGCTTTCTTT

d_call: NA
j_call: TRBJ2-2
v_call: TRBV7-6
clone_size: NA
cdr3_aa: CASSREVASTGELFF
cdr3_nt: TGTGCCAGCAGCCGAGAAGTAGCATCCACCGGGGAGCTGTTTTTT

d_call: NA
j_call: TRBJ2-1
v_call: TRBV2
clone_size: once
cdr3_aa: CASLKRLASSYNEQFF
cdr3_nt: TGTGCCAGCCTTAAAAGACTGGCGAGCTCCTACAATGAGCAGTTCTTC

d_call: NA
j_call: TRBJ1-1
v_call: TRBV7-2
clone_size: NA
cdr3_aa: CASSLSRQNTEAFF
cdr3_nt: TGTGCCAGCAGCTTGAGCAGACAGAACACTGAAGCTTTCTTT

d_call: NA
j_call: TRBJ1-6
v_call: TRBV6-5
clone_size: NA
cdr3_aa: CASRRGSDGDSPLHF
cdr3_nt: TGTGCCAGCAGAAGAGGCTCCGACGGGGATTCACCCCTCCACTTT

d_call: TRBD2
j_call: TRBJ2-2
v_call: TRBV4-2
clone_size: NA
cdr3_aa: CASSPGSGTSVGELFF
cdr3_nt: TGTGCCAGCAGCCCGGGATCCGGGACTAGCGTCGGGGAGCTGTTTTTT

d_call: TRBD2
j_call: TRBJ2-1
v_call: TRBV6-1
clone_size: NA
cdr3_aa: CASSPTGTSRNEQFF
cdr3_nt: TGTGCCAGCAGCCCGACCGGGACTAGCCGCAATGAGCAGTTCTTC

d_call: NA
j_call: TRBJ2-5
v_call: TRBV30
clone_size: NA
cdr3_aa: CAWSSGTQYQETQYF
cdr3_nt: TGTGCCTGGTCCTCGGGGACTCAGTACCAAGAGACCCAGTACTTC

d_call: NA
j_call: TRBJ2-2
v_call: TRBV13
clone_size: NA
cdr3_aa: CAARRAGNTGELFF
cdr3_nt: TGTGCCGCCCGAAGAGCGGGGAACACCGGGGAGCTGTTTTTT

d_call: NA
j_call: TRBJ2-7
v_call: TRBV10-3
clone_size: NA
cdr3_aa: CATEDTSPFSYEQYF
cdr3_nt: TGTGCCACCGAGGACACTTCCCCCTTCTCCTACGAGCAGTACTTC

d_call: TRBD2
j_call: TRBJ2-1
v_call: TRBV14
clone_size: NA
cdr3_aa: CASSRKGLAPADEQFF
cdr3_nt: TGTGCCAGCAGCCGCAAAGGACTAGCGCCCGCGGATGAGCAGTTCTTC

d_call: NA
j_call: TRBJ2-5
v_call: TRBV10-1
clone_size: NA
cdr3_aa: CASSEGLSLALEETQYF
cdr3_nt: TGCGCCAGCAGTGAAGGGCTTTCCCTAGCGTTGGAAGAGACCCAGTACTTC

d_call: NA
j_call: TRBJ1-1
v_call: TRBV2
clone_size: NA
cdr3_aa: CASSDENPEAFF
cdr3_nt: TGTGCCAGCAGCGATGAGAACCCTGAAGCTTTCTTT

d_call: NA
j_call: TRBJ1-1
v_call: TRBV7-3
clone_size: NA
cdr3_aa: CASSLNPGNTEAFF
cdr3_nt: TGTGCCAGCAGCTTAAATCCGGGGAACACTGAAGCTTTCTTT

d_call: NA
j_call: TRBJ1-3
v_call: TRBV16
clone_size: NA
cdr3_aa: CASSRMGTKDTISGNTIYF
cdr3_nt: TGTGCCAGCAGCCGAATGGGGACTAAGGACACAATCTCTGGAAACACCATATATTTT

d_call: NA
j_call: TRBJ2-3
v_call: TRBV5-1
clone_size: NA
cdr3_aa: CASSFIRGRDTDTQYF
cdr3_nt: TGCGCCAGCAGCTTTATCAGGGGTCGTGACACAGATACGCAGTATTTT

d_call: TRBD1
j_call: TRBJ2-5
v_call: TRBV2
clone_size: NA
cdr3_aa: CASSEQGAIRETQYF
cdr3_nt: TGTGCCAGCAGTGAACAGGGGGCTATTCGAGAGACCCAGTACTTC

d_call: TRBD2
j_call: TRBJ2-2
v_call: TRBV7-2
clone_size: NA
cdr3_aa: CASSFRSGGGTGELFF
cdr3_nt: TGTGCCAGCAGCTTTCGGTCGGGAGGGGGAACCGGGGAGCTGTTTTTT

d_call: NA
j_call: TRBJ2-2
v_call: TRBV9
clone_size: NA
cdr3_aa: CASSVAAGELFF
cdr3_nt: TGTGCCAGCAGCGTAGCGGCCGGGGAGCTGTTTTTT

d_call: NA
j_call: TRBJ1-1
v_call: TRBV5-1
clone_size: NA
cdr3_aa: CASSLFRMDTEAFF
cdr3_nt: TGCGCCAGCAGCTTGTTCAGAATGGACACTGAAGCTTTCTTT

d_call: NA
j_call: TRBJ1-1
v_call: TRBV6-5
clone_size: NA
cdr3_aa: CASSYLRGSEAFF
cdr3_nt: TGTGCCAGCAGTTATTTGCGGGGAAGTGAAGCTTTCTTT

d_call: NA
j_call: TRBJ2-7
v_call: TRBV11-2
clone_size: NA
cdr3_aa: CASSLGTPSYEQYF
cdr3_nt: TGTGCCAGCAGCCTCGGGACACCCTCCTACGAGCAGTACTTC

d_call: NA
j_call: TRBJ1-1
v_call: TRBV4-3
clone_size: NA
cdr3_aa: CASSQGSDRPNTEAFF
cdr3_nt: TGCGCCAGCAGCCAAGGATCTGACAGGCCGAACACTGAAGCTTTCTTT

d_call: NA
j_call: TRBJ1-2
v_call: TRBV2
clone_size: few
cdr3_aa: CASSPPERYGYTF
cdr3_nt: TGTGCCAGCAGCCCCCCAGAGCGCTATGGCTACACCTTC

d_call: NA
j_call: TRBJ1-1
v_call: TRBV19
clone_size: NA
cdr3_aa: CASSIGGPNEAFF
cdr3_nt: TGTGCCAGTAGTATAGGTGGGCCGAATGAAGCTTTCTTT

d_call: TRBD2
j_call: TRBJ2-7
v_call: TRBV5-1
clone_size: NA
cdr3_aa: CASSLLAGPYEQYF
cdr3_nt: TGCGCCAGCAGCCTACTAGCGGGGCCCTACGAGCAGTACTTC

d_call: NA
j_call: TRBJ2-7
v_call: TRBV18
clone_size: NA
cdr3_aa: CASSPPSLYEQYF
cdr3_nt: TGTGCCAGCTCACCTCCGTCCCTCTACGAGCAGTACTTC

d_call: NA
j_call: TRBJ1-1
v_call: TRBV7-9
clone_size: once
cdr3_aa: CASSPRTVNTEAFF
cdr3_nt: TGTGCCAGCAGCCCTCGGACAGTGAACACTGAAGCTTTCTTT

d_call: NA
j_call: TRBJ1-3
v_call: TRBV27
clone_size: once
cdr3_aa: CASSQGVGLGNTIYF
cdr3_nt: TGTGCCAGCAGCCAGGGCGTGGGGCTAGGAAACACCATATATTTT